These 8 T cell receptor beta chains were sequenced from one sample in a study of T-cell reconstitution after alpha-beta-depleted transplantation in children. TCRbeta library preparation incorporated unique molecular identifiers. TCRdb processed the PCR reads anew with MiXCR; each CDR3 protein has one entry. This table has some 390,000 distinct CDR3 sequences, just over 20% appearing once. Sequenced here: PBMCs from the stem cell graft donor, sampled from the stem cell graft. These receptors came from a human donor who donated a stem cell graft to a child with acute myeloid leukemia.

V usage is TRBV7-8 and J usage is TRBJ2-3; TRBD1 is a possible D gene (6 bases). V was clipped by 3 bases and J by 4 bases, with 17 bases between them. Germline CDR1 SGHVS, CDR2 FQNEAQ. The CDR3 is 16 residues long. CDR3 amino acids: CASSLPQGRGADTQYF. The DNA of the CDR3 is TGTGCCAGCAGCTTGCCACAGGGTCGGGGCGCAGATACGCAGTATTTT.

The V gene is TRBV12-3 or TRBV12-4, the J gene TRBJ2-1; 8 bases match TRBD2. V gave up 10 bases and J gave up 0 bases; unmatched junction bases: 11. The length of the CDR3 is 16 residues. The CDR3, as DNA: TGTGCCACCATGGAAGTAGCGGGAAGCTCCTACAATGAGCAGTTCTTC. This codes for CATMEVAGSSYNEQFF.

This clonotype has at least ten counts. CDR3 in amino acids: CATSRSRASGVTDTQYF. CDR3 DNA sequence: TGTGCCACCAGCAGAAGCAGGGCTAGCGGGGTCACAGATACGCAGTATTTT. V usage is TRBV15 and J usage is TRBJ2-3, with 9 bases aligning to TRBD2. The germline V gene has CDR1 LNHNV and CDR2 YYDKDF (reference sequence). The CDR3 spans 17 residues. J was trimmed by 2 bases and V by 2 bases; bases with no gene match: 8.

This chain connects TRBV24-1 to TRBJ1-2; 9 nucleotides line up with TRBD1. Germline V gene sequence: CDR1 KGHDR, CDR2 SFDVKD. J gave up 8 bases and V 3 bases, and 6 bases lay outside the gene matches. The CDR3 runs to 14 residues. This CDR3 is CATSDRTGETGYTF. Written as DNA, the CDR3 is TGTGCCACCAGTGATAGGACAGGGGAAACGGGCTACACCTTC.

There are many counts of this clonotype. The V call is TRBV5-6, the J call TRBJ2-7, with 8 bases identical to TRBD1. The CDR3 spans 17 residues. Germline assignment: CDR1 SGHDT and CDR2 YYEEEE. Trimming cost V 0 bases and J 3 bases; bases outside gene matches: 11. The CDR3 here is CASSLAVTGTGGYEQYF. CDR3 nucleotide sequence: TGTGCCAGCAGCTTGGCCGTTACCGGGACAGGAGGCTACGAGCAGTACTTC.

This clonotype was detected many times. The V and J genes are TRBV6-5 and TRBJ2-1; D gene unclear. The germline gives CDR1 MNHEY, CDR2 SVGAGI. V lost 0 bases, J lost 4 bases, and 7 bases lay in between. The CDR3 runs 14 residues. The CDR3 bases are TGTGCCAGCAGTTACTCGACGCCGTACAATGAGCAGTTCTTC. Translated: CASSYSTPYNEQFF.

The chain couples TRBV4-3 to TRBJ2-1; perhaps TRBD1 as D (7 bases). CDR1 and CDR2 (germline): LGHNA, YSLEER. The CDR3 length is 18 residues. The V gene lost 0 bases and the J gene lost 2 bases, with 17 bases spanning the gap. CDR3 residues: CASSQDKQGGWTYNEQFF. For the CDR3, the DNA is TGCGCCAGCAGCCAAGATAAGCAGGGGGGATGGACCTACAATGAGCAGTTCTTC.

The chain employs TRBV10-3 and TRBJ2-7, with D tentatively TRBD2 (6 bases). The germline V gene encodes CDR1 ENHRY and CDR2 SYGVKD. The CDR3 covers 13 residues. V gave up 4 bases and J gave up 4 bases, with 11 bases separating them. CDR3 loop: CAISATSPYEQYF. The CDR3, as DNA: TGTGCCATCAGTGCAACTAGCCCTTACGAGCAGTACTTC.